This entry concerns a single T cell receptor (beta chain). Its antigen is not known. This record comes from a study of T cells in Graves' hyperthyroidism and ophthalmopathy. Lactation, pregnancy, other autoimmune disease or uncontrolled infection led to exclusion of patients. From 9 to 10 ml of fresh peripheral blood, PBMCs were isolated. Findings of the study overall: Most thyroid clonotypes that were expanded above 0.001 also turned up in blood. A 13 V-J signature model discriminated ophthalmopathy versus stable hyperthyroidism.

This CDR3 region has 13 residues. The V end lost 3 bases, the J end lost 7 bases, and 9 bases lay between the germline ends. Looked up from germline, CDR1 is LNHDA and CDR2 is SQIVND (reference sequence). RNA transcripts yielded amplified TCR beta CDR3 regions. A set of HTBI primers served as the primers for a first-round RT-PCR of the TCR CDR3. TCRdb used MiXCR to reprocess the multiplex PCR reads, holding one entry per CDR3 protein. The repertoire holds just under 750,000 distinct CDR3 sequences, with 30% to 40% as singletons. The TCR sequence derives from a woman aged 40 to 50 with Graves' hyperthyroidism. The sample taken for sequencing was blood. The genes are TRBV19 and TRBJ2-2; no definite D call. The CDR3: CASSITDGGELFF. CDR3 DNA sequence: TGTGCCAGTAGTATCACTGACGGCGGGGAGCTGTTTTTT.